The T cell receptor beta chain described here comes from a study of blood T cell repertoires in COVID-19. In the study overall: The United States, Italy and Spain supplied acute and convalescent COVID-19 samples.

Original processing notes: Estimated nucleated cell counts came from reference gene primer amplification. Produced via immunoSEQ multiplex PCR; TCRdb's table is partial and in-frame only. V and J calls and clone size are given by that table; D and trimming were obtained from the DNA. The data show approximately 100,000 clones, roughly nine tenths seen once. The ends lost 2 bases at V and 0 bases at J; junction bases unmatched: 5. This CDR3 has 19 amino acids. Germline assignment: CDR1 SNHLY and CDR2 FYNNEI. The sequencing input was peripheral blood. The sequence was obtained from a man aged 55-75 years with acute or convalescent COVID-19. The J gene is TRBJ2-4, the V gene TRBV2; 15 positions match TRBD2. The CDR3 is CASSERGTSGGLAKNIQYF. The CDR3 region has the DNA TGTGCCAGCAGTGAACGTGGGACTAGCGGGGGGTTAGCCAAAAACATTCAGTACTTC.